The 25 T cell receptor beta chains listed next were all sequenced from one sample in a study of blood T cell repertoires in COVID-19. The method was immunoSEQ multiplex PCR; TCRdb's version includes in-frame clones alone and lacks a portion of them. The sample records over 110,000 clones, more than 60% being singletons. Source material: peripheral blood. The receptors come from a woman aged 55-69 years with acute or convalescent COVID-19.

This clone appeared once. The J gene is TRBJ2-1, the V gene TRBV4-1; D is perhaps TRBD2 (6 bases). Trimming took 2 bases from V and 5 from J, leaving 19 bases between them. Germline V gives CDR1 MGHRA, CDR2 YSYEKL. The CDR3 runs to 17 residues. The CDR3 reads CASSQITFLRGDNEQFF. The CDR3 DNA reads TGCGCCAGCAGCCAAATCACCTTCCTGCGGGGAGACAATGAGCAGTTCTTC.

This chain links TRBV5-1 with TRBJ1-1; unclear D gene. The CDR3 contains 15 residues. Trimming took 1 base from V and 0 from J, leaving 10 bases between them. CDR1 SGHRS and CDR2 YFSETQ come from the germline V gene. The CDR3 nucleotides are TGCGCCAGCAGCTTGATTCCGAGAATGAACACTGAAGCTTTCTTT. Its translation is CASSLIPRMNTEAFF.

A single count supports this clone. The chain recombines TRBV29-1 with TRBJ2-5; D might be TRBD1 (6 bases). This CDR3 is built from 12 residues. The germline V gene has CDR1 SQVTM and CDR2 ANQGSEA. V lost 3 bases and J 4 bases, leaving 9 bases between the germline ends. This chain's CDR3 is CSVEKGGETQYF. Written as DNA, the CDR3 is TGCAGCGTTGAGAAAGGGGGAGAGACCCAGTACTTC.

This clone has a handful of counts. The chain employs TRBV7-9 and TRBJ2-7; no definite D call. The CDR3 has 13 amino acids. Germline V CDR1 and CDR2: SEHNR, FQNEAQ (reference sequence). The V end lost 5 bases, the J end lost 4 bases, and 12 bases lay between the germline ends. The CDR3, as DNA: TGTGCCAGCAGCCCTGAGTCCGGGTACGAGCAGTACTTC. Translated: CASSPESGYEQYF.

The CDR3 DNA reads TGTGCCTGGACCACAGGAACCGAGCAGTACTTC. This codes for CAWTTGTEQYF. This chain uses TRBV30 with TRBJ2-7; D possibly corresponds to TRBD1 (5 bases). Germline-derived CDR1 and CDR2 are GTSNPN and SVGIG (reference sequence). Trimming cost V 4 bases and J 6 bases, with 10 bases left between them. The CDR3 runs 11 residues.

This CDR3 reads CASSTWGVTEAFF. The CDR3 DNA reads TGTGCCAGCAGCACGTGGGGGGTCACTGAAGCTTTCTTT. The V call is TRBV11-2, the J call TRBJ1-1; D is possibly TRBD1 (5 bases). The CDR3 consists of 13 residues. Germline V CDR1 and CDR2: SGHAT, FQNNGV. Trimming removed 5 bases at V and 4 bases at J, with 11 bases between.

CDR3 region: CASSTSNSGNHRKNIQYF. CDR3 nucleotide sequence: TGCGCCAGCAGCACCTCGAATAGCGGGAATCATCGGAAAAACATTCAGTACTTC. The chain has TRBV5-1 and TRBJ2-4, with 8 bases lining up with TRBD2. The trim removed 4 bases at V and 4 bases at J, leaving 16 bases unmatched. The length of the CDR3 is 18 residues. Germline V gene sequence: CDR1 SGHRS, CDR2 YFSETQ.

The chain uses TRBV5-1 and TRBJ2-3, with TRBD2 as a possible D gene (6 bases). Trimming removed 0 bases from V and 1 base from J, with 12 bases in between. Germline V gene lookup returns CDR1 SGHRS and CDR2 YFSETQ. The CDR3 sequence is 16 residues long. The CDR3 DNA follows: TGCGCCAGCAGCTTGGACGGGGGAGTTGGCACAGATACGCAGTATTTT. This codes for CASSLDGGVGTDTQYF. Filled out from reference TRBV5-1 and TRBJ2-3, the complete variable domain reads KAGVTQTPRYLIKTRGQQVTLSCSPISGHRSVSWYQQTPGQGLQFLFEYFSETQRNKGNFPGRFSGRQFSNSRSEMNVSTLELGDSALYLCASSLDGGVGTDTQYFGPGTRLTVL.

The rearrangement joins TRBV28 to TRBJ1-4; unclear D gene. The CDR3 length is 14 residues. Germline CDR1 MDHEN, CDR2 SYDVKM. V gave up 2 bases and J gave up 5 bases, with 9 bases separating them. The DNA of the CDR3 is TGTGCCAGCAGTTTAGGTGGGAGGAATGAAAAACTGTTTTTT. Translating it yields CASSLGGRNEKLFF.

This clone was seen a few times. V gene TRBV28 combines with J gene TRBJ1-1; tentatively, D is TRBD1 (5 bases). Deletions cut 5 bases from V and 1 base from J, with 17 bases between. Germline lookup yields CDR1 MDHEN and CDR2 SYDVKM. The CDR3 length is 16 residues. The CDR3 is CASSLDRPSANTEAFF. The CDR3 DNA follows: TGTGCCAGCAGTCTAGACAGACCTTCTGCGAACACTGAAGCTTTCTTT.

The chain recombines TRBV30 with TRBJ1-5, with D perhaps matching TRBD1 (6 bases). The CDR3 sequence is 16 residues long. Trimming took off 2 bases at V and 3 bases at J, with 17 bases between the two ends. Germline V gene sequence: CDR1 GTSNPN, CDR2 SVGIG (reference sequence). The CDR3 DNA is TGTGCCTGGAGTACGGGAGGACAGCTTTTCAATCAGCCCCAGCATTTT. Translation: CAWSTGGQLFNQPQHF.

This clone was observed a handful of times. The chain carries TRBV5-1 and TRBJ2-1, with D possibly TRBD2 on 5 matching bases. Germline V gene sequence: CDR1 SGHRS, CDR2 YFSETQ. The CDR3 loop spans 14 amino acids. V was clipped by 6 bases and J by 6 bases, with 16 bases between them. CDR3 sequence: CASNYLGGGNEQFF. In DNA, the CDR3 is TGCGCCAGCAACTATCTTGGCGGAGGCAATGAGCAGTTCTTC.

There are a few counts of this clone. This rearrangement joins TRBV30 to TRBJ1-6; D is uncertain. Germline CDR1 reads GTSNPN; CDR2 reads SVGIG (reference sequence). The V gene lost 2 bases and the J gene lost 2 bases, with 10 bases spanning the gap. This CDR3 is built from 15 residues. CDR3 DNA sequence: TGTGCCTGGAGTACTCTGATACCCTATAATTCACCCCTCCACTTT. This sequence encodes CAWSTLIPYNSPLHF.

The V gene is TRBV5-4, the J gene TRBJ2-5; a weak D match, TRBD2 (6 bases). This CDR3 has 14 residues. Germline V CDR1 and CDR2: SGHNT, YYREEE (reference sequence). V shed 4 bases and J shed 2 bases, with 12 bases lying between them. The chain's CDR3 is CASSAGTEQETQYF. The CDR3 region has the DNA TGTGCCAGCAGCGCGGGGACGGAACAAGAGACCCAGTACTTC.

The chain is built from TRBV18 and TRBJ1-6, with 9 bases lining up with TRBD1. This CDR3 spans 16 amino acids. With 2 bases clipped from V and 14 bases from J, the junction kept 13 bases outside the gene matches. Germline V lookup: CDR1 KGHSH, CDR2 LQKENI. The CDR3 region has the DNA TGTGCCAGCTCACCATCGATCCGGGACAGGGAAGGAGCCCTCCACTTT. Translating it yields CASSPSIRDREGALHF.

This chain links TRBV6-5 with TRBJ2-7; 8 positions match TRBD1. This CDR3 is 13 amino acids long. J gave up 5 bases and V 5 bases, and 5 bases lay outside the gene matches. In germline, CDR1 is MNHEY, CDR2 SVGAGI. CDR3 region: CASSMTGDNEQYF. CDR3 coding DNA: TGTGCCAGCAGTATGACAGGGGACAACGAGCAGTACTTC.

This clone has a handful of counts. The rearrangement links TRBV18 to TRBJ1-3; D remains unclear. CDR3 size: 15 residues. V was trimmed by 7 bases and J by 4 bases, leaving 17 bases between them. Looked up from germline, CDR1 is KGHSH and CDR2 is LQKENI. CDR3: CASFTRNQYGNTIYF. The CDR3 DNA reads TGTGCCAGCTTCACCCGTAACCAGTACGGAAACACCATATATTTT.

This clone appeared a few times. The chain is built from TRBV5-6 and TRBJ1-2; TRBD1 is a possible D gene (5 bases). The CDR3 totals 17 residues. V lost 4 bases to trimming and J lost 1 base, with 20 bases between them. Germline-derived CDR1 and CDR2 are SGHDT and YYEEEE. The CDR3 is CASSVFRLRGFNYGYTF. DNA of the CDR3: TGTGCCAGCAGCGTATTCCGCTTGCGGGGCTTTAACTATGGCTACACCTTC.

The chain is built from TRBV7-2 and TRBJ2-3; the D gene is possibly TRBD2 (5 bases). Trimming shortened V by 0 bases and J by 0 bases, and 7 bases separated the two germline ends. The CDR3 is made up of 15 amino acids. Germline CDR1 SGHTA, CDR2 FQGNSA. The chain's CDR3 is CASSLAGVSTDTQYF. CDR3 nucleotide sequence: TGTGCCAGCAGCTTAGCGGGAGTTAGCACAGATACGCAGTATTTT.

V and J are TRBV5-6 and TRBJ1-5; 11 bases line up with TRBD1. CDR3 length equals 18 residues. CDR1 is SGHDT and CDR2 is YYEEEE in the germline V gene. The V gene end was trimmed by 2 bases and the J gene end by 2 bases; junction bases not matched to a gene: 9. CDR3 nucleotide sequence: TGTGCCAGCAGCTTAAGATGGACAGGGGGCGCGGGCAATCAGCCCCAGCATTTT. Residues: CASSLRWTGGAGNQPQHF.

This clone was observed once. The CDR3 reads CASSRGQNTEAFF. For the CDR3, the DNA is TGTGCCAGCAGCCGGGGACAGAACACTGAAGCTTTCTTT. The chain carries TRBV2 and TRBJ1-1; D may be TRBD1 (6 bases). V was pared by 6 bases and J by 1 base, with 9 bases between. From germline, CDR1 is SNHLY and CDR2 FYNNEI. The CDR3 length is 13 residues.

The DNA for the CDR3 is TGTGCCAGCTCCTCGGGCCAGACAGCCAACACTGAAGCTTTCTTT. It specifies CASSSGQTANTEAFF. The chain links TRBV18 to TRBJ1-1, with D tentatively TRBD1 (5 bases). The CDR3 is made up of 15 amino acids. V lost 6 bases and J lost 2, with 16 bases in between. Germline V gene sequence: CDR1 KGHSH, CDR2 LQKENI.

About this clone itself: Other nucleotide sequences from this sample produce the same CDR3. The chain joins TRBV14 to TRBJ2-7, with D hard to call. This CDR3 has 12 residues. Trimming cost V 6 bases and J 7 bases, with 13 bases left between them. CDR1 and CDR2 from the germline V gene are SGHDN and FVKESK. The CDR3 region has the DNA TGTGCCAGCAGTCGAACTACCATAGAGCAGTACTTC. Translating gives CASSRTTIEQYF.

CDR3 DNA sequence: TGTGCCAGCAGCGTAGCGGCGGGGGATCCTAACTATGGCTACACCTTC. Translated: CASSVAAGDPNYGYTF. The chain combines TRBV9 with TRBJ1-2, with D possibly TRBD1 on 5 matching bases. The CDR3 sequence is 16 residues long. Trimming cost V 0 bases and J 0 bases, with 12 bases left between them. In germline, CDR1 is SGDLS, CDR2 YYNGEE.

The chain carries TRBV5-1 and TRBJ2-1, with D maybe TRBD1 (7 bases). The CDR3 has 14 amino acids. V was shortened by 6 bases and J by 4 bases, with 14 bases between the two germline ends. Germline CDR1 reads SGHRS; CDR2 reads YFSETQ. CDR3 DNA: TGCGCCAGCACCAAGGCAGGGGGGTACAATGAGCAGTTCTTC. Its protein product is CASTKAGGYNEQFF. Full variable domain (rest looked up from reference TRBV5-1 and TRBJ2-1): KAGVTQTPRYLIKTRGQQVTLSCSPISGHRSVSWYQQTPGQGLQFLFEYFSETQRNKGNFPGRFSGRQFSNSRSEMNVSTLELGDSALYLCASTKAGGYNEQFFGPGTRLTVL.